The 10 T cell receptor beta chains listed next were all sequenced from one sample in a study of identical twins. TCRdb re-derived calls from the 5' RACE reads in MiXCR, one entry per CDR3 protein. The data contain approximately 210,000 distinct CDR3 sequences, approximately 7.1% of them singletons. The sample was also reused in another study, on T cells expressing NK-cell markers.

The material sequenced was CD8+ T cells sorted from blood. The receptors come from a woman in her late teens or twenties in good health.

Here the CDR3 reads CAWSLLGSSEQYF. In DNA form, the CDR3 reads TGTGCCTGGTCTCTCCTAGGGAGTTCCGAGCAGTACTTC. The chain joins TRBV30 to TRBJ2-7, with D tentatively TRBD2 (5 bases). In germline, CDR1 is GTSNPN, CDR2 SVGIG (reference sequence). V was shortened by 5 bases and J by 6 bases, with 17 bases between the two germline ends. This CDR3 has 13 amino acids.

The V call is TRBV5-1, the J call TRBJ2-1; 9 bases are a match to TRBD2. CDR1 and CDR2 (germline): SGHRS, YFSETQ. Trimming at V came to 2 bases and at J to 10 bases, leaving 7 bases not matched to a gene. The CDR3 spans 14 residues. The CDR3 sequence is CASSFGGGAGEQFF. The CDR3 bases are TGCGCCAGCAGCTTCGGCGGGGGGGCCGGCGAGCAGTTCTTC.

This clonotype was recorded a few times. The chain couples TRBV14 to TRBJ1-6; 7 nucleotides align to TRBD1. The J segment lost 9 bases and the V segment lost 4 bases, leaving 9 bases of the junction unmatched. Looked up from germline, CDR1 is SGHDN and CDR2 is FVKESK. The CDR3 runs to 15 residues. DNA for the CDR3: TGTGCCAGCAGCCCGACAGGGCGGTCAGGTTCACCCCTCCACTTT. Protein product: CASSPTGRSGSPLHF.

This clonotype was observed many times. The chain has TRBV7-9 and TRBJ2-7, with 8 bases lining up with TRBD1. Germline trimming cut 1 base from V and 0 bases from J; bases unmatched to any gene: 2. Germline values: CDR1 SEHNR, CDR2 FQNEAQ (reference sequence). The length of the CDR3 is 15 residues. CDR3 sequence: CASSLGTGHSYEQYF. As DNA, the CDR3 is TGTGCCAGCAGCTTAGGGACAGGGCACTCCTACGAGCAGTACTTC.

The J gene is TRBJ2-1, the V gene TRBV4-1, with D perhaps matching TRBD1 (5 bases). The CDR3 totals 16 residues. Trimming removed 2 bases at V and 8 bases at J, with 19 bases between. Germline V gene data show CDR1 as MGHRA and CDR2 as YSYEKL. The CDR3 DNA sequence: TGCGCCAGCAGCCAATTAGTGGACACTGCTAACTATGAGCAGTTCTTC. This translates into CASSQLVDTANYEQFF.

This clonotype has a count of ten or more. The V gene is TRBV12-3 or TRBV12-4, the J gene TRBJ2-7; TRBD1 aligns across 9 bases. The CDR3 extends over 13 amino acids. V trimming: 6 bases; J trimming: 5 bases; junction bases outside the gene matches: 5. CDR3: CASSYGTGNEQYF. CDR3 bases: TGTGCCAGCAGCTACGGGACAGGGAACGAGCAGTACTTC.

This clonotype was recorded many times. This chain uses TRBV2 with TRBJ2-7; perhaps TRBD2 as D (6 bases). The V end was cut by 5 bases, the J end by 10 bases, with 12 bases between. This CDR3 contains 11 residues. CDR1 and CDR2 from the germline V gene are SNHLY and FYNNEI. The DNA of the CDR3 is TGTGCCAGCAGTCAGGGACTGGACCAGTACTTC. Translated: CASSQGLDQYF.

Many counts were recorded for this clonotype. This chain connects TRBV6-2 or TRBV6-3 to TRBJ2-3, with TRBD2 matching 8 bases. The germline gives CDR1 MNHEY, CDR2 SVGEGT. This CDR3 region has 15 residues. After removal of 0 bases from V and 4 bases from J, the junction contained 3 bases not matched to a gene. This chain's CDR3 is CASSYSSGSADTQYF. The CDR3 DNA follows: TGTGCCAGCAGTTACTCGAGCGGGAGCGCAGATACGCAGTATTTT.

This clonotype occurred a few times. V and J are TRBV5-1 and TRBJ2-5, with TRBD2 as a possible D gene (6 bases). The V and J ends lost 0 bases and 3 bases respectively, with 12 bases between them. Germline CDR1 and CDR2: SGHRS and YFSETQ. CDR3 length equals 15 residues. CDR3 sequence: CASSLGERLEETQYF. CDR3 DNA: TGCGCCAGCAGCTTGGGAGAACGACTAGAAGAGACCCAGTACTTC.

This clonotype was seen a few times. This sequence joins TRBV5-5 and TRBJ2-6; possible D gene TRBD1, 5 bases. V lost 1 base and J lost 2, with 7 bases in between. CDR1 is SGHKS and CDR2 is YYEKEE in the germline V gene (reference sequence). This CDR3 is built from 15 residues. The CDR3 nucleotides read TGTGCCAGCAGCTTGCGACAGACTGGGGCCAACGTCCTGACTTTC. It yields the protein CASSLRQTGANVLTF.